This TCR beta chain was captured in a study of cytomegalovirus exposure and HLA in healthy donors. Broader study findings: Most observed TCR sequences were rare, whereas some public TCRs were detected in many donors. For most TCR beta V segments, an earlier analysis put the productive rate at about 90% or about 30% of the time. When a later analysis was performed, an Asian-associated ancestry cluster reportedly had fewer N-insertions than the roughly 640-donor mean.

Healthy donors of bone marrow made up the group. PCR primers comprised 60 Vbeta and 13 Jbeta primers. Sequencing used immunoSEQ multiplex PCR; TCRdb keeps in-frame clones, though not all of them. The table includes some 150,000 clones, more than 70% detected once. V lost 7 bases, J lost 6 bases, and 9 bases lay in between. Germline CDR1 MNHEY, CDR2 SVGAGI. CDR3 length: 11 residues. With respect to this clone: Its target is not known.

The source material was PBMCs. This rearrangement joins TRBV6-5 to TRBJ1-1, with D tentatively TRBD1 (5 bases). This clonotype was sampled from a man aged 35-49 years in good health and CMV-seronegative. CDR3 nucleotide sequence: TGTGCCAGCATGATCAGGGCTGAAGCTTTCTTT. It yields the protein CASMIRAEAFF.